The sequence of this T cell receptor beta chain was determined in a study of regulatory T cells in long-lasting Graves disease. Trimming removed 8 bases from V and 1 base from J, with 8 bases in between. The V gene's germline CDR1 is MNHNS and CDR2 SASEGT. The CDR3 is 12 amino acids. Time point specified: persistent/refractory GD, antithyroid drugs over 5 years with positive TRAb. PBMC RNA served as the TCR library source. Libraries of TCR beta came from iRepertoire HTBI primers plus Arm-PCR of CDR3 regions. TCRdb re-called the multiplex PCR reads with MiXCR, one entry per CDR3 protein. The data hold about 470,000 distinct CDR3 sequences, with under 25% observed a single time.

This receptor was obtained from a female donor with Graves disease. This chain links TRBV6-1 with TRBJ2-5; D gene unclear. Material: peripheral blood mononuclear cells (PBMCs), obtained when the disease was refractory, from a patient treated with antithyroid drugs. CDR3 in DNA: TGTGCCAGCTTGAATATCCAAGAGACCCAGTACTTC. As protein: CASLNIQETQYF.